This T cell receptor (beta chain) was retrieved from a study of blood T cell repertoires in COVID-19. Study overall: In each case, the material was cDNA or gDNA derived from T cells, B-cell-depleted T cells, or PBMCs.

This clone was picked up a small number of times. Under the authors' procedure: Amplified reference gene primers provided the basis for estimating nucleated cell counts. Sequenced by immunoSEQ multiplex PCR; TCRdb stores in-frame clones only, minus some. D and trimming come from the DNA, and the V and J calls and clone size come from that table. The sample records roughly 120,000 clones, 65% to 85% being singletons. Trimming stripped 6 bases from V and 0 bases from J, with 9 bases between. Germline CDR1 reads LNHDA; CDR2 reads SQIVND (reference sequence). This CDR3 is 14 amino acids long. The source is a man aged 70 or older with acute or convalescent COVID-19. V gene TRBV19 combines with J gene TRBJ1-3; no definite D call. Specimen: peripheral blood. DNA of the CDR3: TGTGCCAGTAGCCGACGGAGCTCTGGAAACACCATATATTTT. Translated, it gives CASSRRSSGNTIYF.